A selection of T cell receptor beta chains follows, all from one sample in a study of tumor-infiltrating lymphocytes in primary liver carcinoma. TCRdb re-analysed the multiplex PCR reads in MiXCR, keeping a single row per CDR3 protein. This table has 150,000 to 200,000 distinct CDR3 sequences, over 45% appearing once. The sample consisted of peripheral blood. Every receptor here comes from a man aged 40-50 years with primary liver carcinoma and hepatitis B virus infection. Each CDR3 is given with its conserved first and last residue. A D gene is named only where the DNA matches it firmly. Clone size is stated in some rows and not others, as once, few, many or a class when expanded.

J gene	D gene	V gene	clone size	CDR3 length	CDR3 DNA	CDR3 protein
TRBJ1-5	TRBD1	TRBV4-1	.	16	TGCGCCAGCAGCCAAGATGGGGGGCAGGGGGAACAGCCCCAGCATTTT	CASSQDGGQGEQPQHF
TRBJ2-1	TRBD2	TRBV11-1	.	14	TGTGCCAGCAGCTTATCTGGGACTAGCAATGGGCAGTTCTTC	CASSLSGTSNGQFF
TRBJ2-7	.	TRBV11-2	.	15	TGTGCCAGCAGCTTACGGGCGGAATTCACCTACGAGCAATACTTC	CASSLRAEFTYEQYF
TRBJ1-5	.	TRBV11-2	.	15	TGTGCCAGCAGCACTAGAGGGCTTAGCAATCAGCCCCAGCATTTT	CASSTRGLSNQPQHF
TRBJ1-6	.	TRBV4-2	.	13	TGTGCCAGCAGCCAAGGGAATAATTCACCCCTCCACTTT	CASSQGNNSPLHF
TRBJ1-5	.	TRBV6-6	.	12	TGTGCCAGCAGTTGGACTCCCACTCCCCAGCATTTT	CASSWTPTPQHF
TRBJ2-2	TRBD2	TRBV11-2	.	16	TGTACCAGCAGCTTACACCTAGCGGGCCGTAACGGGGAGCTGTTTTTT	CTSSLHLAGRNGELFF
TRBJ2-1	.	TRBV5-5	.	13	TGTGCCAGCAGCTTGGGTAGCTACAATGAGCTGTTCTTC	CASSLGSYNELFF
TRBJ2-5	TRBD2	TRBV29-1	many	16	TGCAGCGTGACGCCAGGGACTAGCGGGAATGAAGAGACCCAGTACTTC	CSVTPGTSGNEETQYF
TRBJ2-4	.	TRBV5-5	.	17	TGTGCCAGCAGTCCGGAGGGGTTGGGAGTCGTGGGAAACATTCAGTACTTC	CASSPEGLGVVGNIQYF
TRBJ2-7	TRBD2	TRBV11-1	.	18	TGTACCAGCAGCTCCGGACAGGTGGCAGCGGGAGGCTCCTACGAGCAGTACTTC	CTSSSGQVAAGGSYEQYF
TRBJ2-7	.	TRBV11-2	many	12	TGTGCCAGCAGCTTAGATGGCTACGAGCAGTACTTC	CASSLDGYEQYF
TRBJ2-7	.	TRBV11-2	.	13	TGTGCCAGCAACTCAACGGGGGCTGGCGAGCAGTACTTC	CASNSTGAGEQYF
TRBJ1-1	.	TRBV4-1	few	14	TGCGCCAGCAGCCAAGGGACATTGAACACTGAAGCTTTCTTT	CASSQGTLNTEAFF
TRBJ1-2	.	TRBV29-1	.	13	TGCAGCGTTGTCAGAGGGGTCTGCTATGGCTACACCTTC	CSVVRGVCYGYTF
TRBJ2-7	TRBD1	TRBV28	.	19	TGTGCCAGCTTGGGGGTAGTTGACCGCCCAGGACAGGGACCCTACGAGCAGTACTTC	CASLGVVDRPGQGPYEQYF
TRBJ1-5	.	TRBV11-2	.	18	TGTACCAGCAGCCCCGGCCCCCGGGGGCAGAGTAGCAATCAGCCCCAGCATTTT	CTSSPGPRGQSSNQPQHF
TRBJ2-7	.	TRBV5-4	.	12	TGTGCCAGCAGCTTGCCCACGGAAGAGCAGTACTTC	CASSLPTEEQYF
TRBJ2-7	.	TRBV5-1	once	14	TGCGCCAGTTGCCCGGGAACTCCGACCTACGAGCAGTACTTC	CASCPGTPTYEQYF
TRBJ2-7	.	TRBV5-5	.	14	TGTGCCAGCAGCTTGGCACCGGGGGCCTACGAGCAGTACTTC	CASSLAPGAYEQYF
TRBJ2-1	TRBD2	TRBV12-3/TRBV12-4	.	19	TGTGCCAGCAGTTTAAGCCGGTCTAAGCGGGGGGGAGGGCCGAATGAGCAGTTCTTC	CASSLSRSKRGGGPNEQFF
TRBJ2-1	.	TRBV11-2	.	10	TGTGCCAGCTGCGAGGAGACCCAGTTCTTC	CASCEETQFF
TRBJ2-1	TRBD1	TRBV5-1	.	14	TGCGCCAGCAGCTTGACAGGGGGCTACAATGAGCAGTTCTTC	CASSLTGGYNEQFF
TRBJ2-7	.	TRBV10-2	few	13	TGCGCCAGCATGGCAGGACTTTTGGGTGAGCAGTACTTC	CASMAGLLGEQYF
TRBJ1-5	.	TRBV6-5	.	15	TGTGTCAGCAGCCCCCGCGGGTATACCAATCAGCCCCAGCATTTT	CVSSPRGYTNQPQHF
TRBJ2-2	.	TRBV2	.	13	TGTGCCAGCACAGGGGACTGGGCCGGGGAGCTGTTTTTT	CASTGDWAGELFF